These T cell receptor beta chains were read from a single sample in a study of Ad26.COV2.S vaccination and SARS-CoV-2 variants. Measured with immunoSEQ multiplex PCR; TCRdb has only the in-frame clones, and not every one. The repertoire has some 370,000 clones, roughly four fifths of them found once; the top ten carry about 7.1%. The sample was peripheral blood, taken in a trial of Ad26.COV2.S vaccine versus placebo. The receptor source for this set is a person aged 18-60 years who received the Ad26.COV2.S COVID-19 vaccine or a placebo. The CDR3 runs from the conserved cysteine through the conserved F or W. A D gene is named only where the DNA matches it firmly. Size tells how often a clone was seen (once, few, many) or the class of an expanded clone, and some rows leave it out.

CASSLAGTGDYGYTF,TGTGCCAGCAGCTTAGCGGGGACAGGAGACTATGGCTACACCTTC,.,TRBJ1-2,TRBD1,TRBV11-3
CASSLRDGVSSGSPLHF,TGTGCCAGCAGCTTAAGAGATGGGGTGTCGTCTGGCTCACCCCTCCACTTT,.,TRBJ1-6,.,TRBV7-6
CASSFPGTISEKLFF,TGTGCCAGCAGCTTTCCAGGAACGATCAGTGAAAAACTGTTTTTT,.,TRBJ1-4,.,TRBV5-5
CASSRVGRDEKLFF,TGCGCCAGCAGCCGGGTGGGGAGGGATGAAAAACTGTTTTTT,.,TRBJ1-4,.,TRBV4-3
CASSDRDTQYF,TGTGCCAGCAGTGATAGGGATACGCAGTATTTT,.,TRBJ2-3,.,TRBV2
CASSQPDRAGEKLFF,TGCGCCAGCAGCCAACCTGACAGAGCCGGCGAAAAACTGTTTTTT,.,TRBJ1-4,.,TRBV4-1
CASSLRETGWDSPLHF,TGTGCCAGCAGTTTAAGGGAGACAGGATGGGATTCACCCCTCCACTTT,.,TRBJ1-6,.,TRBV27
CAAQGDDEKLFF,TGCGCGGCCCAAGGGGACGATGAAAAACTGTTTTTT,.,TRBJ1-4,.,TRBV23-1
CASSEGRTDYEQYF,TGTGCCAGCAGCGAGGGACGGACAGATTACGAGCAGTACTTC,.,TRBJ2-7,.,TRBV9
CASSPPGVGYGYTF,TGTGCCAGCAGCCCTCCGGGGGTGGGCTATGGCTACACCTTC,.,TRBJ1-2,.,TRBV6-6
CASSQTGQGSQGFF,TGTGCCAGCAGCCAAACTGGACAGGGAAGTCAAGGGTTTTTT,.,TRBJ2-2,TRBD1,TRBV4-2
CASRDYRYNEQFF,TGTGCCAGCCGGGACTACCGATACAATGAGCAGTTCTTC,few,TRBJ2-1,TRBD2,TRBV12-3/TRBV12-4
CASSYSRQGLKTPLHF,TGTGCCAGCAGTTACTCGAGACAGGGCCTCAAAACACCCCTCCACTTT,.,TRBJ1-6,TRBD1,TRBV6-5
CASSYKGGDTEAFF,TGTGCCAGCAGTTACAAGGGCGGGGACACTGAAGCTTTCTTT,.,TRBJ1-1,.,TRBV27
CASSLQSLGPTIYF,TGCGCCAGCAGCCTTCAGTCGCTCGGACCCACCATATATTTT,few,TRBJ1-3,.,TRBV4-1
CASSIQGIEQFF,TGTGCCAGTAGTATCCAGGGCATTGAGCAGTTCTTC,.,TRBJ2-1,.,TRBV19
CASSPYRDRDGNTIYF,TGTGCCAGCTCACCATACCGGGACAGGGATGGAAACACCATATATTTT,once,TRBJ1-3,TRBD1,TRBV18
CASRGQGYNEQFF,TGTGCCAGCCGGGGACAGGGGTACAATGAGCAGTTCTTC,.,TRBJ2-1,TRBD1,TRBV28